Shown below are 28 T cell receptor beta chains from a single sample sequenced in a study of blood T cell repertoires in COVID-19. Sequencing was performed with immunoSEQ multiplex PCR; in TCRdb, only in-frame clones are kept and a portion is missing. The sample yields tens of thousands of clones, 87% seen once. Sequenced: peripheral blood. These receptors originate from a woman in her 50s with acute or convalescent COVID-19.

The chain joins TRBV15 to TRBJ1-2; TRBD1 aligns across 7 bases. Germline-derived CDR1 and CDR2 are LNHNV and YYDKDF (reference sequence). With V trimmed by 2 bases and J by 0 bases, 9 bases remained unmatched. The CDR3 is 17 amino acids. The CDR3 bases are TGTGCCACCAGCAGATCTCAATCCGGGACAGCTAACTATGGCTACACCTTC. This translates into CATSRSQSGTANYGYTF. Drawing the rest from reference TRBV15 and TRBJ1-2, the complete variable domain is DAMVIQNPRYQVTQFGKPVTLSCSQTLNHNVMYWYQQKSSQAPKLLFHYYDKDFNNEADTPDNFQSRRPNTSFCFLDIRSPGLGDTAMYLCATSRSQSGTANYGYTFGSGTRLTVV.

The chain joins TRBV5-4 to TRBJ2-5, with 7 bases fitting TRBD2. Germline values: CDR1 SGHNT, CDR2 YYREEE (reference sequence). Trimming at V came to 0 bases and at J to 2 bases, leaving 7 bases not matched to a gene. The CDR3 totals 16 residues. CDR3 sequence (DNA): TGTGCCAGCAGCTTGGTTGGCAGGGAGGGGCAAGAGACCCAGTACTTC. Its translation: CASSLVGREGQETQYF.

This chain uses TRBV5-1 with TRBJ1-5; D not certain. The CDR3 is 14 residues long. Germline CDR1 reads SGHRS; CDR2 reads YFSETQ. The V and J ends lost 0 bases and 3 bases respectively, with 7 bases between them. CDR3 sequence reads: CASSLDGLNQPQHF. The CDR3 nucleotides read TGCGCCAGCAGCTTGGACGGACTCAATCAGCCCCAGCATTTT.

This clone was seen only a few times. This chain uses TRBV21-1 with TRBJ2-7; the listed D gene, TRBD2, was not tested against the DNA. TRBV21-1 is labeled a pseudogene. The CDR3 has 17 amino acids. The CDR3 region is CASSKSREREYSYEQYF. CDR3 bases: TGTGCCAGCAGCAAAAGTAGGGAGCGGGAGTACTCCTACGAGCAGTACTTC.

The rearrangement joins TRBV5-5 to TRBJ1-1; 8 positions match TRBD1. This CDR3 is built from 12 residues. J lost 11 bases, V lost 2 bases, and 5 bases had no gene match. Germline V lookup: CDR1 SGHKS, CDR2 YYEKEE (reference sequence). The CDR3 loop reads CASSFSGGSAFF. The CDR3 coding sequence is TGTGCCAGCAGCTTCTCAGGGGGCAGCGCTTTCTTT. The complete variable domain, with remaining parts taken from reference TRBV5-5 and TRBJ1-1, reads DAGVTQSPTHLIKTRGQQVTLRCSPISGHKSVSWYQQVLGQGPQFIFQYYEKEERGRGNFPDRFSARQFPNYSSELNVNALLLGDSALYLCASSFSGGSAFFGQGTRLTVV.

The rearrangement joins TRBV5-1 to TRBJ2-5, with TRBD2 matching 14 bases. From germline, CDR1 is SGHRS and CDR2 YFSETQ. This CDR3 is 15 amino acids long. V was clipped by 3 bases and J by 4 bases; unmatched bases: 2. CDR3 nucleotides: TGCGCCAGCAGCTCGACTAGCGGGAGGGGAGAGACCCAGTACTTC. Translating gives CASSSTSGRGETQYF.

The sample holds a few counts of this clone. The rearrangement uses TRBV5-1 and TRBJ2-7; possible D gene TRBD1, 5 bases. Germline assignment: CDR1 SGHRS and CDR2 YFSETQ. Trimming shortened V by 0 bases and J by 2 bases, and 12 bases separated the two germline ends. The CDR3 runs to 15 residues. The DNA for the CDR3 is TGCGCCAGCAGCTTGGCGGCAGGGAATACCTACGAGCAGTACTTC. Translation: CASSLAAGNTYEQYF.

This chain connects TRBV2 to TRBJ1-1, with D hard to call. The CDR3 contains 13 residues. Germline V CDR1 and CDR2: SNHLY, FYNNEI. V was clipped by 4 bases and J by 1 base, with 7 bases between them. The chain's CDR3 is CASSGTANTEAFF. CDR3 in DNA: TGTGCCAGCAGTGGAACAGCGAACACTGAAGCTTTCTTT.

This clone has more than one count but fewer than ten. The V gene is TRBV24-1, the J gene TRBJ2-3, with D unclear. Per germline, CDR1 KGHDR and CDR2 SFDVKD. CDR3 length: 14 residues. Deletions cut 8 bases from V and 0 bases from J, with 11 bases between. The CDR3 DNA sequence: TGTGCCACCAATGCAGGTTTTAGCACAGATACGCAGTATTTT. Protein sequence: CATNAGFSTDTQYF.

V and J are TRBV5-1 and TRBJ2-3; 10 bases line up with TRBD2. Trimming took 7 bases from V and 5 from J; bases not matched to a gene: 13. This CDR3 spans 16 amino acids. In germline, CDR1 is SGHRS, CDR2 YFSETQ. The CDR3 sequence: CASRENLAGARDTQYF. CDR3 nucleotide sequence: TGCGCCAGCCGCGAAAACCTAGCGGGAGCAAGAGATACGCAGTATTTT. The entire variable domain, with the rest obtained from reference TRBV5-1 and TRBJ2-3, is as follows: KAGVTQTPRYLIKTRGQQVTLSCSPISGHRSVSWYQQTPGQGLQFLFEYFSETQRNKGNFPGRFSGRQFSNSRSEMNVSTLELGDSALYLCASRENLAGARDTQYFGPGTRLTVL.

V gene TRBV4-1 combines with J gene TRBJ1-6; D not resolved. Germline CDR1 and CDR2: MGHRA and YSYEKL. Between the trimmed V and J ends, which lost 0 bases and 10 bases, there was a span of 13 bases. CDR3 length equals 15 residues. CDR3 coding DNA: TGCGCCAGCAGCCAAGATCGCGGTAGTGGATCACCCCTCCACTTT. Translating it yields CASSQDRGSGSPLHF.

The rearrangement uses TRBV9 and TRBJ1-6; 7 bases match TRBD1. The germline V gene encodes CDR1 SGDLS and CDR2 YYNGEE. V shed 4 bases and J 10 bases; nucleotides not matched to a gene: 5. The CDR3 contains 13 residues. The CDR3: CASSHRGYSPLHF. The CDR3, as DNA: TGTGCCAGCAGCCACAGGGGTTACTCACCCCTCCACTTT.

The rearrangement links TRBV30 to TRBJ1-3; D may be TRBD1 (6 bases). The CDR3 loop spans 17 amino acids. Between the trimmed V and J ends, which lost 0 bases and 0 bases, there was a span of 15 bases. Germline V gene lookup returns CDR1 GTSNPN and CDR2 SVGIG (reference sequence). The CDR3 here is CAWSVGRGGLSGNTIYF. DNA of the CDR3: TGTGCCTGGAGTGTAGGGCGGGGGGGCCTCTCTGGAAACACCATATATTTT.

The chain is built from TRBV6-5 and TRBJ2-7, with 8 bases identical to TRBD2. V shed 10 bases, J shed 4 bases, and the junction held 9 bases outside the gene matches. Germline assignment: CDR1 MNHEY and CDR2 SVGAGI. The CDR3 loop spans 13 amino acids. The CDR3 is CATLSGTDYEQYF. The DNA for the CDR3 is TGTGCCACCCTTAGCGGGACCGATTACGAGCAGTACTTC.

V is TRBV11-2 and J is TRBJ1-6; 7 nucleotides match TRBD1. V shed 5 bases, J shed 9 bases, and the junction held 7 bases outside the gene matches. The CDR3 length is 14 residues. Germline CDR1 and CDR2: SGHAT and FQNNGV. CDR3 loop: CASSRQGISSPLHF. The CDR3 region has the DNA TGTGCCAGCAGCCGACAGGGCATAAGTTCACCCCTCCACTTT.

This chain links TRBV11-2 with TRBJ1-4, with D perhaps matching TRBD1 (6 bases). Trimming took off 5 bases at V and 7 bases at J, with 17 bases between the two ends. This CDR3 contains 15 residues. The germline gives CDR1 SGHAT, CDR2 FQNNGV. The CDR3 DNA follows: TGTGCCAGCAGCCTACAGACAGGTTCCGGTGAAAAACTGTTTTTT. Its protein is CASSLQTGSGEKLFF.

This chain links TRBV18 with TRBJ1-4; 8 positions match TRBD1. The junction had 8 bases not matched to a gene; V was cut back by 5 bases and J by 6 bases. The CDR3 sequence is 15 residues long. Per the germline V gene, CDR1 is KGHSH and CDR2 is LQKENI. This chain's CDR3 is CASSKNRGIDEKLFF. CDR3 bases: TGTGCCAGCTCAAAGAACAGGGGGATTGATGAAAAACTGTTTTTT.

The chain has TRBV28 and TRBJ1-6; TRBD1 matches 7 bases. This CDR3 comprises 15 residues. Germline loops: CDR1 MDHEN, CDR2 SYDVKM. J was trimmed by 5 bases and V by 6 bases; bases with no gene match: 7. This chain's CDR3 is CASSASQGNNSPLHF. In DNA, the CDR3 is TGTGCCAGCAGCGCCTCACAGGGGAATAATTCACCCCTCCACTTT.

This clone was detected only a few times. The rearrangement uses TRBV6-2 or TRBV6-3 and TRBJ2-7; TRBD1 matches at 9 bases. V lost 4 bases and J lost 2; bases outside the gene matches: 18. This CDR3 is 19 amino acids long. The germline CDR1 and CDR2 sequences are MNHEY and SVGEGT. CDR3 in DNA: TGTGCCAGCAGTTCCCCGGGACAGGGAAGCTCTCGGTCGACCTACGAGCAGTACTTC. Protein product: CASSSPGQGSSRSTYEQYF.

The sample holds a few counts of this clone. The rearrangement joins TRBV27 to TRBJ2-5; 9 bases are a match to TRBD1. The CDR3 length is 15 residues. Per germline, CDR1 MNHEY and CDR2 SMNVEV (reference sequence). Germline trimming cut 5 bases from V and 5 bases from J; bases unmatched to any gene: 9. In DNA, the CDR3 is TGTGCCAGCAGTACGATACCCGGACAGGGGGAGACCCAGTACTTC. Its protein product is CASSTIPGQGETQYF.

This clone was observed a few times. V and J are TRBV7-3 and TRBJ2-1, with TRBD2 matching 13 bases. The junction had 12 bases not matched to a gene; V was cut back by 2 bases and J by 8 bases. The CDR3 has 18 amino acids. The V gene's germline CDR1 is SGHTA and CDR2 FQGTGA. The CDR3: CASSLGPVLAGGPYEQFF. The CDR3 region has the DNA TGTGCCAGCAGCTTAGGGCCTGTACTAGCGGGGGGGCCTTATGAGCAGTTCTTC.

The rearrangement joins TRBV7-9 to TRBJ1-2; the D is unclear. Trimming took 2 bases from V and 2 from J, leaving 12 bases between them. Germline V gene sequence: CDR1 SEHNR, CDR2 FQNEAQ (reference sequence). This CDR3 contains 15 residues. The CDR3 protein is CASSLLRYKNYGYTF. DNA for the CDR3: TGTGCCAGCAGCTTATTGCGATATAAGAACTATGGCTACACCTTC. Combining the CDR3 with reference TRBV7-9 and TRBJ1-2 gives the whole variable domain DTGVSQNPRHKITKRGQNVTFRCDPISEHNRLYWYRQTLGQGPEFLTYFQNEAQLEKSRLLSDRFSAERPKGSFSTLEIQRTEQGDSAMYLCASSLLRYKNYGYTFGSGTRLTVV.

The chain uses TRBV5-6 and TRBJ2-5, with 11 nucleotides matching TRBD2. Germline values: CDR1 SGHDT, CDR2 YYEEEE. This CDR3 is 14 amino acids long. V gave up 1 base and J gave up 9 bases; unmatched junction bases: 5. The CDR3 loop is CASSLTSGGPPQYF. Written as DNA, the CDR3 is TGTGCCAGCAGCTTGACTAGCGGGGGACCTCCCCAGTACTTC.

The chain joins TRBV7-2 to TRBJ1-3, with 7 bases identical to TRBD1. This CDR3 region has 16 residues. Germline CDR1 and CDR2: SGHTA and FQGNSA. V trimming: 4 bases; J trimming: 0 bases; junction bases outside the gene matches: 6. The CDR3 DNA reads TGTGCCAGCAGCTGGACAGGCTCGGGCTCTGGAAACACCATATATTTT. Amino acid sequence: CASSWTGSGSGNTIYF.

The chain has TRBV6-5 and TRBJ1-1; TRBD1 agrees at 7 bases. V lost 4 bases to trimming and J lost 11 bases; unmatched junction nucleotides: 10. The CDR3 is made up of 13 amino acids. Germline assignment: CDR1 MNHEY and CDR2 SVGAGI. CDR3 in amino acids: CASSLDRTEEAFF. CDR3 coding DNA: TGTGCCAGCAGTTTGGACAGGACCGAGGAGGCTTTCTTT.

The rearrangement uses TRBV6-2 or TRBV6-3 and TRBJ1-2; D is perhaps TRBD1 (6 bases). The CDR3 is 15 amino acids. V lost 6 bases and J 4 bases, leaving 18 bases between the germline ends. In germline, CDR1 is MNHEY, CDR2 SVGEGT. The CDR3 protein is CASSQQGPGGYGYTF. CDR3 in DNA: TGTGCCAGCAGCCAACAGGGACCCGGCGGCTATGGCTACACCTTC.

The chain couples TRBV3-1 (or the pseudogene TRBV3-2) to TRBJ1-6; 9 bases are a match to TRBD1. CDR3 length equals 12 residues. Trimming cost V 3 bases and J 15 bases; bases outside gene matches: 3. Germline-derived CDR1 and CDR2 are LGHDT and YNNKEL (reference sequence). This chain's CDR3 is CASSQTGGLLHF. The CDR3 nucleotides are TGTGCCAGCAGCCAGACAGGGGGACTCCTCCACTTT.

The chain recombines TRBV13 with TRBJ2-5; TRBD2 matches 7 bases. The CDR3 is 14 amino acids. Germline assignment: CDR1 PRHDT and CDR2 FYEKMQ (reference sequence). V shed 5 bases, J shed 2 bases, and the junction held 5 bases outside the gene matches. CDR3 protein: CASSISSGQETQYF. As DNA, the CDR3 is TGTGCCAGCAGCATCTCTAGCGGACAAGAGACCCAGTACTTC. Full variable domain (remainder filled in from reference TRBV13 and TRBJ2-5): AAGVIQSPRHLIKEKRETATLKCYPIPRHDTVYWYQQGPGQDPQFLISFYEKMQSDKGSIPDRFSAQQFSDYHSELNMSSLELGDSALYFCASSISSGQETQYFGPGTRLLVL.